This T cell receptor (beta chain) was captured by sequencing in a study of molecular identifiers for immune sequencing clone quantification. Study-wide context: RNA from 20,000 or 100,000 naive CD8 cells was split five ways in replicates, with four sequenced. Study observations and caveats: The study found clones above 20 RNA copies held over 97% of effector molecules and under 1% in naive cells. Barcode sharing among identical TCR molecules could make large clones appear smaller.

In TCRdb, the PCR reads were re-called with MiXCR into one record per CDR3 protein. The sample records around 460,000 distinct CDR3 sequences, roughly 24% being singletons. This clonotype was detected a few times. Its target is unknown. The CDR3 loop spans 15 amino acids. Germline V gene lookup returns CDR1 LNHDA and CDR2 SQIVND (reference sequence). V was shortened by 3 bases and J by 2 bases, with 11 bases between the two germline ends. This clonotype was obtained from a human donor in good health. Some libraries in this study had Jurkat cell RNA spiked in. The sample consisted of naive CD8+ T cells from blood, with Jurkat cell RNA spiked in. Subset indicated: FACS-sorted CD8+CD4-CCR7+CD45RA+ naive T cells. V gene TRBV19 combines with J gene TRBJ1-5; the D gene is possibly TRBD1 (5 bases). This CDR3 reads CASSIGGGGNQPQHF. The CDR3 DNA reads as TGTGCCAGTAGTATTGGCGGGGGGGGCAATCAGCCCCAGCATTTT.